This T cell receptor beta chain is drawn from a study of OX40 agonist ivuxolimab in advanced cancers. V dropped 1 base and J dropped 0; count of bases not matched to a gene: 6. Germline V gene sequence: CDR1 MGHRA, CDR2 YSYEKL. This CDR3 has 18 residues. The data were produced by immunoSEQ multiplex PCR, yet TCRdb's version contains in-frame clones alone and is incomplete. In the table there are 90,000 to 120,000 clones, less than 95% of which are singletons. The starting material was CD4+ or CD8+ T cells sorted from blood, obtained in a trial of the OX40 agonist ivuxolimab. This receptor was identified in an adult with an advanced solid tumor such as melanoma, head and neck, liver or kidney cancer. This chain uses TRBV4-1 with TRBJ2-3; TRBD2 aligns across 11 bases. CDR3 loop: CASSQGPRTSGSTDTQYF. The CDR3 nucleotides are TGCGCCAGCAGCCAAGGGCCCCGGACTAGCGGGAGCACAGATACGCAGTATTTT.